This entry features one T cell receptor beta chain sequence. What it recognizes is unknown. The record originates from a study of post-analysis software for immune sequencing data. Background on the study: Recorded disease courses covered relapsing-remitting, secondary progressive and progressive-relapsing multiple sclerosis. Some patients had no subtype annotation.

The CDR3 runs to 11 residues. Germline-derived CDR1 and CDR2 are SQVTM and ANQGSEA. V was shortened by 3 bases and J by 8 bases, with 8 bases between the two germline ends. Study-wide findings and caveats: Those samples that were prepared in the same batch co-clustered strongly by F measure. Compared with controls, patients showed significantly lower normalized Chao1 diversity. Higher frequency in patients than in controls was seen for about five TRBV segments, with TRBV5-6, TRBV5-1 and TRBV20-1 among them.

Built from TCR beta cDNA, the libraries had unique molecular identifiers in them. Each sample of about 0.9 to 10 million input T cells yielded around 500,000 cDNA molecules, so each molecule approximated one T cell. TCRdb reprocessed the PCR reads via MiXCR and lists one record per CDR3 protein. The table includes 600,000 to 700,000 distinct CDR3 sequences, approximately 60% detected once. The sequenced sample was blood. The gene calls are TRBV29-1 and TRBJ2-1; TRBD2 might be the D (5 bases). The TCR comes from a girl under 10 years old with multiple sclerosis. The DNA for the CDR3 is TGCAGCGTTGATGGAGGCGATGAGCAGTTCTTC. This codes for CSVDGGDEQFF.